This entry lists 4 T cell receptor beta chains sequenced from one sample in a study of blood T cells in healthy people across ages. The use of a sample-barcoded 5' primer and a J-beta primer mix characterized a second PCR of about 7 to 12 cycles. TCRdb re-called the 5' RACE reads through MiXCR, storing one row per CDR3 protein. The sample consists of about 1.4 million distinct CDR3 sequences, almost 60% of them appearing once. The material sequenced was blood. All receptors come from a man aged 18 to 35 in good health.

The chain employs TRBV28 and TRBJ2-4; D gene ambiguous. Trimming pared 3 bases from V and 13 bases from J, leaving 25 bases between. CDR1 is MDHEN, CDR2 SYDVKM, per germline. CDR3 length: 16 amino acids. The CDR3 loop reads CASSFEIGPNTDTQYF. Here the CDR3 DNA reads TGTGCCAGCAGTTTCGAGATTGGGCCGAACACAGATACGCAGTACTTC.

This chain connects TRBV3-1 to TRBJ2-3, with D unclear. Deletions cut 4 bases from V and 2 bases from J, with 13 bases between. The CDR3 covers 15 residues. Germline V gene lookup returns CDR1 LGHDT and CDR2 YNNKEL (reference sequence). CDR3 sequence reads: CASSLGPTDTDTQYF. In DNA form, the CDR3 reads TGTGCCAGCAGCCTCGGACCAACGGACACAGATACGCAGTATTTT.

The rearrangement uses TRBV18 and TRBJ2-5, with TRBD1 identical over 7 bases. Germline loops: CDR1 KGHSH, CDR2 LQKENI. The CDR3 runs to 15 residues. V was pared by 3 bases and J by 4 bases, with 8 bases of the junction left unmatched. The CDR3 DNA reads as TGTGCCAGCTCACCGGAAACAGGGGTCATAGAGACCCAGTACTTC. As protein: CASSPETGVIETQYF.

The chain couples TRBV20-1 to TRBJ2-5, with a possible D match to TRBD1 (6 bases). The V end lost 3 bases, the J end lost 11 bases, and 13 bases lay between the germline ends. The germline V gene encodes CDR1 DFQATT and CDR2 SNEGSKA (reference sequence). This CDR3 contains 11 residues. The DNA of the CDR3 is TGCAGTGCTAGCCAGGGGTACGGGCAGTACTTC. Its translation is CSASQGYGQYF.